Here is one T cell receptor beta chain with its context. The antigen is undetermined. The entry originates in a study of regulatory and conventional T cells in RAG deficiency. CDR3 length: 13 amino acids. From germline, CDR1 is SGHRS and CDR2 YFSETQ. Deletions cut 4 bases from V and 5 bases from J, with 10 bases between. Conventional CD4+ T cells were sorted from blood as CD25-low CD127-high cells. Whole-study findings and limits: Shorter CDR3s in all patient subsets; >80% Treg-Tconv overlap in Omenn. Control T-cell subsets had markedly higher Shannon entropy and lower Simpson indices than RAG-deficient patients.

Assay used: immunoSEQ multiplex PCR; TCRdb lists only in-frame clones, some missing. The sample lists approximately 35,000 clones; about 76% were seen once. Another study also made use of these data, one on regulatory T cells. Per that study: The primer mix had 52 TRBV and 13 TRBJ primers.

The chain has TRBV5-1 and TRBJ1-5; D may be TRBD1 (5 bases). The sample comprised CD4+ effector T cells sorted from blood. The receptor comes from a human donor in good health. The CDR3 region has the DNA TGCGCCAGCAGCGAGGGGTCCGATCAGCCCCAGCATTTT. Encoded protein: CASSEGSDQPQHF.